A single sample is the source of the 12 T cell receptor beta chains below, sequenced in a study of early T cells in non-severe SARS-CoV-2 infection. TCRdb reanalysed the 5' RACE reads using MiXCR and keeps one entry per CDR3 protein. The table lists 80,000 to 95,000 distinct CDR3 sequences, approximately 13% of them singletons. The sequenced sample was whole blood. Receptors originate from an adult who was a healthcare worker with PCR-confirmed SARS-CoV-2 infection or an uninfected control (not recorded which).

This clonotype was recorded many times. This sequence joins TRBV7-8 and TRBJ2-2, with TRBD2 as a possible D gene (5 bases). Germline-derived CDR1 and CDR2 are SGHVS and FQNEAQ. Trimming took 2 bases from V and 0 from J, leaving 16 bases between them. The CDR3 has 18 residues. CDR3 DNA: TGTGCCAGCAGCTTAACCATAAGAGGGAACGCGAACACCGGGGAGCTGTTTTTT. Residues: CASSLTIRGNANTGELFF.

The chain carries TRBV29-1 and TRBJ1-2, with no clear D. Germline values: CDR1 SQVTM, CDR2 ANQGSEA. The CDR3 contains 11 residues. The V gene lost 5 bases and the J gene lost 5 bases, with 9 bases spanning the gap. The chain's CDR3 is CSVLDGYGYTF. Written as DNA, the CDR3 is TGCAGCGTTCTTGACGGATATGGCTACACCTTC.

This chain uses TRBV20-1 with TRBJ2-1; D perhaps matches TRBD1 (5 bases). Germline V gives CDR1 DFQATT, CDR2 SNEGSKA (reference sequence). The ends were cut back, 0 bases at V and 9 bases at J, with 15 bases in the middle. The CDR3 covers 14 residues. The CDR3 spells CSARDLTRGSEQFF. CDR3 nucleotides: TGCAGTGCTAGAGATCTTACAAGGGGAAGTGAGCAGTTCTTC.

This clonotype was seen repeatedly, ten times or more. J is TRBJ1-1 and V is TRBV20-1; D is unclear. Germline lookup yields CDR1 DFQATT and CDR2 SNEGSKA (reference sequence). CDR3 size: 14 residues. Trimming removed 0 bases at V and 10 bases at J, with 18 bases between. CDR3 bases: TGCAGTGCTAGAGACAGTTTAGGCCAACGGGGAGCTTTCTTT. Translation gives CSARDSLGQRGAFF.

Many counts were recorded for this clonotype. V gene TRBV9 combines with J gene TRBJ2-3, with 8 bases fitting TRBD2. Germline V gives CDR1 SGDLS, CDR2 YYNGEE. This CDR3 is built from 15 residues. The V gene end was trimmed by 0 bases and the J gene end by 1 base; junction bases not matched to a gene: 1. CDR3 region: CASSVDSGGTDTQYF. CDR3 in DNA: TGTGCCAGCAGCGTAGATAGCGGGGGCACAGATACGCAGTATTTT.

Many counts were recorded for this clonotype. The chain links TRBV29-1 to TRBJ1-2, with D unclear. The germline V gene encodes CDR1 SQVTM and CDR2 ANQGSEA. This CDR3 comprises 10 residues. Trimming removed 1 base at V and 7 bases at J, with 4 bases between. CDR3 sequence: CSVEAPGYTF. The DNA for the CDR3 is TGCAGCGTTGAAGCCCCTGGCTACACCTTC.

This chain uses TRBV30 with TRBJ2-2, with D tentatively TRBD2 (5 bases). This CDR3 is 17 amino acids long. With 0 bases removed from V and 6 bases from J, the gap between germline ends came to 20 bases. Germline CDR1 and CDR2: GTSNPN and SVGIG (reference sequence). CDR3 loop: CAWSVVAGRLAAGELFF. For the CDR3, the DNA is TGTGCCTGGAGTGTCGTCGCGGGCCGGCTGGCGGCCGGGGAGCTGTTTTTT.

V is TRBV7-6 and J is TRBJ2-3; tentatively, D is TRBD2 (6 bases). The CDR3 totals 13 residues. The V gene lost 5 bases and the J gene lost 6 bases, with 12 bases spanning the gap. CDR1 is SGHVS, CDR2 FNYEAQ, per germline. The CDR3 coding sequence is TGTGCCAGCAGCCTACACGCGGGGGATACGCAGTATTTT. Translated, it gives CASSLHAGDTQYF.

At least ten counts were recorded for this clonotype. The chain recombines TRBV29-1 with TRBJ2-3; D might be TRBD1 or TRBD2, each matching 5 bases. Trimming shortened V by 6 bases and J by 6 bases, and 13 bases separated the two germline ends. Germline lookup yields CDR1 SQVTM and CDR2 ANQGSEA. The CDR3 is 12 residues long. The CDR3 sequence is CSVVDWGDTQYF. The CDR3 DNA sequence: TGCAGCGTGGTGGACTGGGGGGATACGCAGTATTTT.

The chain carries TRBV28 and TRBJ1-2, with a tentative D call TRBD1 (6 bases). This CDR3 comprises 14 residues. Trimming took off 6 bases at V and 5 bases at J, with 16 bases between the two ends. Per germline, CDR1 MDHEN and CDR2 SYDVKM. CDR3 nucleotides: TGTGCCAGCAGATTTCGACAGGATCTATATGGCTACACCTTC. Translating it yields CASRFRQDLYGYTF.

This clonotype was seen many times. This sequence joins TRBV3-1 and TRBJ2-5, with 8 bases matching TRBD2. Germline lookup yields CDR1 LGHDT and CDR2 YNNKEL (reference sequence). The junction had 7 bases not matched to a gene; V was cut back by 6 bases and J by 1 base. The CDR3 is 15 residues long. The chain's CDR3 is CASRRTSPTQETQYF. DNA of the CDR3: TGTGCCAGCAGACGGACTAGCCCTACCCAAGAGACCCAGTACTTC.

The V gene is TRBV24-1, the J gene TRBJ2-3; the D gene could be TRBD1 or TRBD2 (5 bases each). The CDR3 is 16 residues long. Germline V gene data show CDR1 as KGHDR and CDR2 as SFDVKD. V was clipped by 6 bases and J by 0 bases, with 15 bases between them. This CDR3 is CATSRTGLRSTDTQYF. The CDR3 nucleotides are TGTGCCACCAGTCGTACAGGACTCCGAAGCACAGATACGCAGTATTTT.